This T cell receptor beta chain was sequenced in a study of T cell responses to AZD1222 COVID-19 vaccine. Germline CDR1 SEHNR, CDR2 FQNEAQ (reference sequence). Trimming shortened V by 0 bases and J by 1 base, and 3 bases separated the two germline ends. There are 13 residues in the CDR3. Profiled with immunoSEQ multiplex PCR; TCRdb holds only in-frame clones, not every one. Found here are roughly 120,000 clones, nearly 90% of them singletons; the top ten hold almost 4.5%. Regarding this clone: What it binds is unknown.

Regarding the study as a whole: Following two doses of AZD1222, Spike-specific TCR breadth and depth rose.

Specimen: peripheral blood, collected on day 0 of AZD1222 vaccination. The chain combines TRBV7-9 with TRBJ1-1; the D is unclear. The sequence came from an adult in good health. The CDR3 nucleotides read TGTGCCAGCAGCTTAGCCGAGAACACTGAAGCTTTCTTT. It is translated as CASSLAENTEAFF. The full variable domain, rest sourced from reference TRBV7-9 and TRBJ1-1, is DTGVSQNPRHKITKRGQNVTFRCDPISEHNRLYWYRQTLGQGPEFLTYFQNEAQLEKSRLLSDRFSAERPKGSFSTLEIQRTEQGDSAMYLCASSLAENTEAFFGQGTRLTVV.